The next 2 T cell receptor beta chains were all read from a single sample in a study of cytomegalovirus exposure and HLA in healthy donors. Primers: 60 Vbeta forward and 13 Jbeta reverse. Sequenced by immunoSEQ multiplex PCR; TCRdb stores in-frame clones only, minus some. The sample records about 150,000 clones, 74% being singletons. The sequenced material came from PBMCs. These receptor sequences come from a young man in good health and CMV-seronegative.

V is TRBV28 and J is TRBJ2-7, with 8 bases aligning to TRBD2. The V segment lost 6 bases and the J segment 2 bases; nucleotides outside the gene matches: 9. The CDR3 covers 15 residues. CDR1 and CDR2 from the germline V gene are MDHEN and SYDVKM. DNA of the CDR3: TGTGCCAGCAGCTCGGGGGGGTTGGACCCCTACGAGCAGTACTTC. This gives the protein CASSSGGLDPYEQYF.

The rearrangement links TRBV19 to TRBJ2-1; TRBD2 matches at 10 bases. Trimming cost V 7 bases and J 0 bases; bases outside gene matches: 6. The CDR3 consists of 16 residues. CDR1 and CDR2 (germline): LNHDA, SQIVND (reference sequence). The CDR3, as DNA: TGTGCCAGTAACTTAGCGGGGGGACTCTCCTACAATGAGCAGTTCTTC. This gives the protein CASNLAGGLSYNEQFF.